A single sample gave rise to the 13 T cell receptor beta chains below, sequenced in a study of T cell repertoires in cytomegalovirus infection. MiXCR, run by TCRdb on the reads, gives a single entry per CDR3 protein. Here the sample spans 71,000 or so distinct CDR3 sequences, roughly 22% being singletons. No cognate antigen is known for these TCRs. The sample consisted of CD8+ T cells from cultured PBMCs, taken from culture after CMV antigen stimulation. The source is a human donor in good health (CMV status not recorded). Some clones in this sample may be carry-over from other donors' samples.

This clonotype was picked up a small number of times. The chain is built from TRBV7-6 and TRBJ2-3; D uncertain. CDR1 SGHVS and CDR2 FNYEAQ come from the germline V gene. The germline V and J ends were trimmed by 1 base and 0 bases, with 8 bases remaining between them. The CDR3 contains 15 residues. The CDR3 sequence: CASSLEWASTDTQYF. The CDR3 DNA sequence: TGTGCCAGCAGCTTAGAGTGGGCTAGCACAGATACGCAGTATTTT.

In its sample, this clonotype was seen a few times. The chain carries TRBV9 and TRBJ1-2, with no clear D. CDR1 SGDLS and CDR2 YYNGEE come from the germline V gene. Trimming left V 1 base short and J 0 bases short, with 10 bases between. The CDR3 runs 15 residues. The CDR3 is CASSVLADTNYGYTF. The DNA for the CDR3 is TGTGCCAGCAGCGTACTGGCGGATACTAACTATGGCTACACCTTC.

This clonotype was seen repeatedly, ten times or more. The chain recombines TRBV12-3 or TRBV12-4 with TRBJ2-3, with D unclear. V shed 4 bases and J shed 0 bases, with 8 bases lying between them. The CDR3 contains 14 residues. CDR3 DNA: TGTGCCAGCAGTTCGGCATCTAGCACAGATACGCAGTATTTT. Translating gives CASSSASSTDTQYF.

This clonotype was observed a few times. This chain uses TRBV7-8 with TRBJ2-1; no clear D. The CDR3 is made up of 14 amino acids. Trimming cost V 0 bases and J 5 bases, with 8 bases left between them. Germline V lookup: CDR1 SGHVS, CDR2 FQNEAQ. CDR3 nucleotide sequence: TGTGCCAGCAGCTTAGCCTACCCAAACAATGAGCAGTTCTTC. Its protein product is CASSLAYPNNEQFF.

This chain links TRBV4-1 with TRBJ2-3; 7 positions agree with TRBD2. The CDR3 is 17 amino acids. The V gene's germline CDR1 is MGHRA and CDR2 YSYEKL. The V gene end was trimmed by 0 bases and the J gene end by 0 bases; junction bases not matched to a gene: 6. CDR3 sequence reads: CASSQELGGTSTDTQYF. In DNA form, the CDR3 reads TGCGCCAGCAGCCAAGAGCTGGGGGGGACTAGCACAGATACGCAGTATTTT.

The rearrangement links TRBV12-3 or TRBV12-4 to TRBJ2-7; a possible D gene is TRBD2 (7 bases). V lost 6 bases, J lost 5 bases, and 23 bases lay in between. The CDR3 consists of 16 residues. The CDR3 protein is CASRPYSWGGADEQYF. The CDR3 region has the DNA TGTGCCAGCAGACCTTATTCGTGGGGGGGCGCGGACGAGCAGTACTTC.

The chain carries TRBV20-1 and TRBJ2-5; 11 bases align to TRBD2. This CDR3 has 19 residues. The V gene's germline CDR1 is DFQATT and CDR2 SNEGSKA (reference sequence). With V trimmed by 0 bases and J by 2 bases, 14 bases remained unmatched. The CDR3: CSARDPVPLAGGPQETQYF. CDR3 nucleotides: TGCAGTGCTAGAGACCCGGTACCCCTAGCGGGGGGCCCTCAAGAGACCCAGTACTTC.

This chain uses TRBV7-6 with TRBJ2-2, with no clear D. Germline loops: CDR1 SGHVS, CDR2 FNYEAQ. The CDR3 runs 14 residues. V was trimmed by 5 bases and J by 4 bases, leaving 11 bases between them. This CDR3 reads CASSLPGSTGELFF. CDR3 sequence (DNA): TGTGCCAGCAGCCTCCCAGGCAGCACCGGGGAGCTGTTTTTT.

The chain links TRBV12-3 or TRBV12-4 to TRBJ1-1; no definite D call. CDR3 length equals 13 residues. V was shortened by 5 bases and J by 0 bases, with 7 bases between the two germline ends. The CDR3 region is CASSPHVNTEAFF. CDR3 coding DNA: TGTGCCAGCAGTCCGCATGTGAACACTGAAGCTTTCTTT.

The V and J genes are TRBV7-9 and TRBJ1-5, with D hard to call. V shed 4 bases and J shed 0 bases, with 13 bases lying between them. This CDR3 has 16 residues. The V gene's germline CDR1 is SEHNR and CDR2 FQNEAQ (reference sequence). CDR3 residues: CASSSGVEGSNQPQHF. The CDR3 DNA reads TGTGCCAGCAGCTCCGGGGTGGAGGGTAGCAATCAGCCCCAGCATTTT.

This clonotype was observed a handful of times. V is TRBV6-5 and J is TRBJ1-2; 7 nucleotides align to TRBD1. The V gene's germline CDR1 is MNHEY and CDR2 SVGAGI. The CDR3 consists of 13 residues. Trimming at V came to 4 bases and at J to 6 bases, leaving 5 bases not matched to a gene. The CDR3 region is CASSSTGEDGYTF. CDR3 bases: TGTGCCAGCAGTTCTACAGGGGAGGATGGCTACACCTTC.

The chain uses TRBV6-2 or TRBV6-3 and TRBJ2-2, with 10 bases fitting TRBD2. V lost 11 bases to trimming and J lost 7 bases; unmatched junction nucleotides: 10. Germline V gives CDR1 MNHEY, CDR2 SVGEGT. This CDR3 is 14 amino acids long. The CDR3 region is CAAASGGLRGELFF. CDR3 nucleotide sequence: TGTGCCGCCGCTAGCGGGGGCCTTCGCGGGGAGCTGTTTTTT.

This clonotype was detected once. The CDR3 DNA reads TGCGCCAGCAGCCGAACAGGTCTGGAGACCCAGTACTTC. This gives the protein CASSRTGLETQYF. The chain links TRBV4-1 to TRBJ2-5, with D maybe TRBD1 (5 bases). This CDR3 region has 13 residues. Trimming removed 4 bases from V and 5 bases from J, with 11 bases in between. The germline V gene encodes CDR1 MGHRA and CDR2 YSYEKL.